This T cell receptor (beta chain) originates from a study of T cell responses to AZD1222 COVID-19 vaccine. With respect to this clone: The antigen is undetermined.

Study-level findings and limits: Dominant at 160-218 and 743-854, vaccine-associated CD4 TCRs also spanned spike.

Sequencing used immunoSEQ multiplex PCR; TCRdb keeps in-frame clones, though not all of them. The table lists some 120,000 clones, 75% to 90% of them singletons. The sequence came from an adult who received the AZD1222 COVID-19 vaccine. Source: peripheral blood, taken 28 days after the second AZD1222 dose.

The CDR3 coding sequence is TGTGCCAGCAGCCGGGGATACAATGAGCAGTTCTTC. It translates to CASSRGYNEQFF. J is TRBJ2-1 and V is TRBV6-5, with D perhaps TRBD2 (5 bases). The CDR3 runs to 12 residues. V was pared by 6 bases and J by 4 bases, with 7 bases between. Germline CDR1 MNHEY, CDR2 SVGAGI.